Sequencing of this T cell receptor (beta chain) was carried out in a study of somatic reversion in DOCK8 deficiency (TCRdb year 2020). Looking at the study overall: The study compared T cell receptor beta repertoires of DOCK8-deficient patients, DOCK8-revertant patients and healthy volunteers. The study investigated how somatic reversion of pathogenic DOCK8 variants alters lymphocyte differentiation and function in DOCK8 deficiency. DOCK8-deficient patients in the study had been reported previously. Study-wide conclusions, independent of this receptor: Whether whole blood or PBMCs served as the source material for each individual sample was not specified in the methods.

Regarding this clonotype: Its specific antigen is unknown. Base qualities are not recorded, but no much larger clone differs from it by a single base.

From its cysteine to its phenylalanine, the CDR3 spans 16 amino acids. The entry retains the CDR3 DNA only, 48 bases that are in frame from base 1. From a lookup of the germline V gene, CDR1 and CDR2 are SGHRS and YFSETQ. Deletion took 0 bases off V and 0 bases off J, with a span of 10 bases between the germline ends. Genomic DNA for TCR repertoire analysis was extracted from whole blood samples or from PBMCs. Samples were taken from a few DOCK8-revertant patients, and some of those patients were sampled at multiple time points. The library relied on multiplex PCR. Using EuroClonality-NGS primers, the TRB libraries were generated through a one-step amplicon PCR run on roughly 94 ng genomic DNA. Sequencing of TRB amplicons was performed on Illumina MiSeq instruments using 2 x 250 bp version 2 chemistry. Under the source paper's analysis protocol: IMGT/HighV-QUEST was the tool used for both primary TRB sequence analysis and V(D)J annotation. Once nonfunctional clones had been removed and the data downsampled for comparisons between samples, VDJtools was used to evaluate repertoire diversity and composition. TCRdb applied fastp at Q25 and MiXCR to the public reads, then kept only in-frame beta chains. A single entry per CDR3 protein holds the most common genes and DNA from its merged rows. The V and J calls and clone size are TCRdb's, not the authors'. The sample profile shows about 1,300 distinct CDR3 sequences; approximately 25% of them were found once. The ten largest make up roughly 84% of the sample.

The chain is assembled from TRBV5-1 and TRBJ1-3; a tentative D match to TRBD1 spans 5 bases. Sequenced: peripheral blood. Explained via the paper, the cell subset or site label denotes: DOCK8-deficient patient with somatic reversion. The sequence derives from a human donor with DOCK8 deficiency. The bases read TGCGCCAGCAGCTTGGCCACGGGGACCTCTGGAAACACCATATATTTT. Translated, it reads CASSLATGTSGNTIYF.